This T cell receptor (beta chain) is drawn from a study of blood T cell repertoires in COVID-19. About the study: T cells, B-cell-depleted T cells, or PBMCs provided the cDNA or gDNA that served as material.

This clone was detected once. V gave up 0 bases and J gave up 7 bases, with 10 bases separating them. Germline-derived CDR1 and CDR2 are WSHSY and SAAADI. This CDR3 has 14 amino acids. Clones were sequenced by immunoSEQ multiplex PCR, and TCRdb holds only the in-frame ones, with some missing. The data contain more than 400,000 clones, approximately 85% of them singletons. The sample taken for sequencing was peripheral blood. The chain is built from TRBV10-2 and TRBJ1-5; D is possibly TRBD1 (6 bases). This sequence originates from a human donor in a cohort sampled during active COVID-19. In nucleotides, the CDR3 is TGCGCCAGCAGTGAGTCAGGGGGGGGGCAGCCCCAGCATTTT. It codes for CASSESGGGQPQHF.